One sample yielded the 20 T cell receptor beta chains listed below, sequenced in a study of cytomegalovirus exposure and HLA in healthy donors. The study ran its PCR with 60 Vbeta and 13 Jbeta primers. Clones were read by immunoSEQ multiplex PCR, and TCRdb kept only the in-frame ones, dropping some. The table records about 87,000 clones, nearly 80% of them present only once. The sequenced sample consisted of PBMCs. These receptors all stem from a woman in her forties in good health and CMV-seronegative.

The J gene is TRBJ1-1, the V gene TRBV7-3; D remains unclear. This CDR3 comprises 13 residues. Between the trimmed V and J ends, which lost 4 bases and 2 bases, there was a span of 8 bases. The germline V gene has CDR1 SGHTA and CDR2 FQGTGA. In nucleotides, the CDR3 is TGTGCCAGCAGCTCCCAGCGAAACACTGAAGCTTTCTTT. It encodes CASSSQRNTEAFF.

The chain recombines TRBV2 with TRBJ2-5; 12 positions match TRBD1. V was pared by 6 bases and J by 4 bases, with 6 bases of the junction left unmatched. CDR1 SNHLY and CDR2 FYNNEI come from the germline V gene. The CDR3 totals 15 residues. In DNA, the CDR3 is TGTGCCAGCAGGCCCCGGGACAGGGGGCGAGAGACCCAGTACTTC. Translating gives CASRPRDRGRETQYF.

The V call is TRBV2, the J call TRBJ2-2; 8 nucleotides agree with TRBD2. Germline V CDR1 and CDR2: SNHLY, FYNNEI. CDR3 length: 14 amino acids. V lost 5 bases to trimming and J lost 3 bases; unmatched junction nucleotides: 2. The CDR3 spells CASSPGGYTGELFF. The CDR3 DNA follows: TGTGCCAGCAGTCCGGGGGGGTACACCGGGGAGCTGTTTTTT. Combining the CDR3 with reference TRBV2 and TRBJ2-2 gives the whole variable domain EPEVTQTPSHQVTQMGQEVILRCVPISNHLYFYWYRQILGQKVEFLVSFYNNEISEKSEIFDDQFSVERPDGSNFTLKIRSTKLEDSAMYFCASSPGGYTGELFFGEGSRLTVL.

The chain recombines TRBV29-1 with TRBJ1-1, with 7 bases fitting TRBD1. After removal of 4 bases from V and 1 base from J, the junction contained 9 bases not matched to a gene. The CDR3 contains 15 residues. The germline V gene has CDR1 SQVTM and CDR2 ANQGSEA. This chain's CDR3 is CSVGRGGDRNTEAFF. The CDR3 DNA is TGCAGCGTTGGACGCGGCGGGGACAGGAACACTGAAGCTTTCTTT.

The V and J genes are TRBV5-6 and TRBJ2-7; 7 positions match TRBD2. The CDR3 runs 15 residues. The junction had 6 bases not matched to a gene; V was cut back by 2 bases and J by 1 base. Germline CDR1 and CDR2: SGHDT and YYEEEE. The CDR3 DNA reads as TGTGCCAGCAGCTTTTTAAAGGGAGGGTCCTACGAGCAGTACTTC. Translated: CASSFLKGGSYEQYF.

V gene TRBV5-4 combines with J gene TRBJ1-1, with 8 bases matching TRBD1. Germline loops: CDR1 SGHNT, CDR2 YYREEE (reference sequence). The CDR3 contains 16 residues. The V gene end was trimmed by 0 bases and the J gene end by 2 bases; junction bases not matched to a gene: 6. In DNA, the CDR3 is TGTGCCAGCAGCTTGGGCACCGGACAGGGAAACACTGAAGCTTTCTTT. Its protein is CASSLGTGQGNTEAFF.

A remark on this clone: The junction departs from germline at one end; a sequencing error may be responsible. The chain is built from TRBV29-1 and TRBJ2-5; D gene uncertain. The CDR3 spans 12 residues. Germline-derived CDR1 and CDR2 are SQVTM and ANQGSEA. CDR3 in amino acids: CSVEHTQEAQYF. CDR3 in DNA: TGCAGCGTTGAACACACCCAAGAGGCCCAGTACTTC.

The gene calls are TRBV7-6 and TRBJ1-1; D is possibly TRBD1 (5 bases). Deletions cut 5 bases from V and 5 bases from J, with 18 bases between. Germline V gene data show CDR1 as SGHVS and CDR2 as FNYEAQ. The CDR3 totals 15 residues. The CDR3: CASSQRRGGTTEAFF. The CDR3 nucleotides read TGTGCCAGCAGCCAGAGGCGGGGTGGGACGACTGAAGCTTTCTTT. Supplemented by reference TRBV7-6 and TRBJ1-1, the full variable domain reads GAGVSQSPRYKVTKRGQDVALRCDPISGHVSLYWYRQALGQGPEFLTYFNYEAQQDKSGLPNDRFSAERPEGSISTLTIQRTEQRDSAMYRCASSQRRGGTTEAFFGQGTRLTVV.

This rearrangement joins TRBV2 to TRBJ2-3; TRBD2 agrees at 9 bases. The CDR3 runs 15 residues. Germline V gene sequence: CDR1 SNHLY, CDR2 FYNNEI. V lost 6 bases, J lost 2 bases, and 6 bases stayed unmatched. In nucleotides, the CDR3 is TGTGCCAGCAGGCCTACTAGCGGGTTCACAGATACGCAGTATTTT. Translating it yields CASRPTSGFTDTQYF.

The chain has TRBV27 and TRBJ2-1; 15 positions agree with TRBD2. The CDR3 runs 20 residues. From germline, CDR1 is MNHEY and CDR2 SMNVEV (reference sequence). The J segment lost 0 bases and the V segment lost 7 bases, leaving 13 bases of the junction unmatched. The CDR3 nucleotides read TGTGCCAGCACCCTGGGAGGACTAGCGGGGGGGAAGAGCTCCTACAATGAGCAGTTCTTC. Translation gives CASTLGGLAGGKSSYNEQFF.

The J gene is TRBJ2-2, the V gene TRBV27; D not resolved. The CDR3 has 14 amino acids. V gave up 2 bases and J gave up 3 bases, with 7 bases separating them. The germline V gene has CDR1 MNHEY and CDR2 SMNVEV (reference sequence). CDR3: CASSLDTYTGELFF. CDR3 nucleotide sequence: TGTGCCAGCAGTTTAGACACCTACACCGGGGAGCTGTTTTTT.

The chain has TRBV30 and TRBJ2-1; TRBD2 matches at 8 bases. Per germline, CDR1 GTSNPN and CDR2 SVGIG (reference sequence). The CDR3 length is 14 residues. V lost 5 bases to trimming and J lost 3 bases; unmatched junction nucleotides: 6. In nucleotides, the CDR3 is TGTGCCTGGTTAGCGGGGAGGGACTACAATGAGCAGTTCTTC. Amino acid sequence: CAWLAGRDYNEQFF.

The genes are TRBV15 and TRBJ2-1; 10 positions match TRBD2. Germline V gene sequence: CDR1 LNHNV, CDR2 YYDKDF (reference sequence). The V gene end was trimmed by 5 bases and the J gene end by 4 bases; junction bases not matched to a gene: 8. This CDR3 spans 16 amino acids. The CDR3 DNA reads as TGTGCCACCAGCGGGACACTAGCGGGGTCGTACAATGAGCAGTTCTTC. Protein sequence: CATSGTLAGSYNEQFF.

This CDR3 is CATSRERQLSGNTIYF. The CDR3 DNA follows: TGTGCCACCAGCAGAGAAAGACAACTCTCTGGAAACACCATATATTTT. The chain recombines TRBV15 with TRBJ1-3; D not certain. Deletions cut 0 bases from V and 0 bases from J, with 9 bases between. This CDR3 is built from 16 residues. Per germline, CDR1 LNHNV and CDR2 YYDKDF (reference sequence).

The chain links TRBV5-5 to TRBJ1-1; D call uncertain. Trimming took off 0 bases at V and 0 bases at J, with 6 bases between the two ends. Germline-derived CDR1 and CDR2 are SGHKS and YYEKEE (reference sequence). The CDR3 totals 14 residues. This CDR3 reads CASSLDSMNTEAFF. Here the CDR3 DNA reads TGTGCCAGCAGCTTGGACAGCATGAACACTGAAGCTTTCTTT.

The J gene is TRBJ1-5, the V gene TRBV30; no clear D gene. Germline V CDR1 and CDR2: GTSNPN, SVGIG (reference sequence). The CDR3 totals 15 residues. The ends were cut back, 1 base at V and 3 bases at J, with 13 bases in the middle. The CDR3 coding sequence is TGTGCCTGGAGTGGCGGTCCACATTTCAATCAGCCCCAGCATTTT. Amino acids: CAWSGGPHFNQPQHF. Complete variable domain (other parts from reference TRBV30 and TRBJ1-5): SQTIHQWPATLVQPVGSPLSLECTVEGTSNPNLYWYRQAAGRGLQLLFYSVGIGQISSEVPQNLSASRPQDRQFILSSKKLLLSDSGFYLCAWSGGPHFNQPQHFGDGTRLSIL.

The chain carries TRBV15 and TRBJ2-3; 9 bases map to TRBD2. The V gene end was trimmed by 5 bases and the J gene end by 4 bases; junction bases not matched to a gene: 7. CDR1 is LNHNV, CDR2 YYDKDF, per germline (reference sequence). The CDR3 is made up of 15 amino acids. The CDR3 DNA reads as TGTGCCACCAGCGGCGGGGGGGGGCGTGCAGATACGCAGTATTTT. It encodes CATSGGGGRADTQYF.

The chain combines TRBV10-3 with TRBJ2-5; 8 nucleotides line up with TRBD1. The J call may be wrong; the DNA end is better matched by TRBJ2-7. This CDR3 contains 13 residues. In germline, CDR1 is ENHRY, CDR2 SYGVKD. The CDR3 coding sequence is TGTGCCATCAACCCGGACAGGGCCTACGAGCAGTACTTC. Translation: CAINPDRAYEQYF.

The chain uses TRBV29-1 and TRBJ2-1; TRBD2 matches at 7 bases. The length of the CDR3 is 14 residues. The V segment lost 7 bases and the J segment 4 bases; nucleotides outside the gene matches: 10. Germline V gene lookup returns CDR1 SQVTM and CDR2 ANQGSEA. The CDR3 is CSAASGLGYNEQFF. The DNA of the CDR3 is TGCAGCGCCGCTAGCGGATTGGGTTACAATGAGCAGTTCTTC.

The chain carries TRBV5-6 and TRBJ2-3, with a tentative D call TRBD2 (5 bases). V was trimmed by 0 bases and J by 0 bases, leaving 11 bases between them. The CDR3 covers 16 residues. Looked up from germline, CDR1 is SGHDT and CDR2 is YYEEEE. The CDR3 region is CASSLGQRTSTDTQYF. The CDR3 DNA reads TGTGCCAGCAGCTTGGGCCAGCGGACTAGCACAGATACGCAGTATTTT.